The clone carrying this T cell receptor (beta chain) was detected only once. Its antigen is currently unknown. Germline CDR1 is MNHEY and CDR2 is SMNVEV (reference sequence). Trimming left V 6 bases short and J 2 bases short, with 11 bases between. This CDR3 contains 13 residues. The data were taken from a study of graft-versus-host responses after intestinal transplantation. For the study at large: Every recipient underwent anti-thymocyte globulin induction, then tacrolimus and steroids for two to three years. Study-level findings and limits: GvH clones were identified in recipient marrow, with some first appearing in ileum or blood.

Measured with immunoSEQ multiplex PCR; TCRdb has only the in-frame clones, and not every one. The profile shows about 40,000 clones, less than 95% of them singletons. The chain joins TRBV27 to TRBJ2-7; D is ambiguous. The material was PBMCs, obtained almost 320 days after intestinal transplant. The source is a human patient who received an intestinal transplant, so some T cells may come from the graft donor. The CDR3: CASSYKEAYEQYF. The CDR3 nucleotides are TGTGCCAGCAGCTATAAAGAGGCCTACGAGCAGTACTTC.